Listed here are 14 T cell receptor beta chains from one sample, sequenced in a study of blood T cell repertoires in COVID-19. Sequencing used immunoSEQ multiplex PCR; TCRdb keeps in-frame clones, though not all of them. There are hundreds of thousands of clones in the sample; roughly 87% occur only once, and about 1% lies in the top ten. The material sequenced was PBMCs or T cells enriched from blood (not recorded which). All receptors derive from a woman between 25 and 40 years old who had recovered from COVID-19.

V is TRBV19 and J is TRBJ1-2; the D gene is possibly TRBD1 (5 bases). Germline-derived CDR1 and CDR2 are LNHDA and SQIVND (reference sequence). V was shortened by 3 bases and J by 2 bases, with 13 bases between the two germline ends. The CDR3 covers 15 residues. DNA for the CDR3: TGTGCCAGTAGTATGTGGGGCAGGCAGAACTATGGCTACACCTTC. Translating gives CASSMWGRQNYGYTF.

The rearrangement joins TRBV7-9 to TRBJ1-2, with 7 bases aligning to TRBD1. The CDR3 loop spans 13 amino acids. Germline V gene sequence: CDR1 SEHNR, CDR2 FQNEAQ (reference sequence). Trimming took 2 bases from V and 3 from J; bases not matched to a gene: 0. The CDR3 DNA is TGTGCCAGCAGCTTACAGGGGGACTATGGCTACACCTTC. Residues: CASSLQGDYGYTF.

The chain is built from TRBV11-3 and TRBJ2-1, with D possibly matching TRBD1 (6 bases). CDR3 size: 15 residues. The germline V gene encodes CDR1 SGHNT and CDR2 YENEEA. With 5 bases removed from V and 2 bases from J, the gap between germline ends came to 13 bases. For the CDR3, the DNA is TGTGCCAGCAGCCCAGGACAGATAACCTACAATGAGCAGTTCTTC. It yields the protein CASSPGQITYNEQFF.

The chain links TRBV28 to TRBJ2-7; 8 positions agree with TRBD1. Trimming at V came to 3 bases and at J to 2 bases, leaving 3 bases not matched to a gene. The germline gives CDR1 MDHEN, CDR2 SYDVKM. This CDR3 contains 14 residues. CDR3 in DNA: TGTGCCAGCAGTTTCGCGGGACAGGCCTACGAGCAGTACTTC. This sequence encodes CASSFAGQAYEQYF.

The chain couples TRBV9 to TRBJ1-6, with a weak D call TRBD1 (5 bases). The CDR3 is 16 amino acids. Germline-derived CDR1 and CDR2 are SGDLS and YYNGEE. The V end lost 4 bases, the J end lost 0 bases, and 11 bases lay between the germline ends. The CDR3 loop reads CASSPWTSSYNSPLHF. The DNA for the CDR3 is TGTGCCAGCAGCCCCTGGACAAGCTCCTATAATTCACCCCTCCACTTT.

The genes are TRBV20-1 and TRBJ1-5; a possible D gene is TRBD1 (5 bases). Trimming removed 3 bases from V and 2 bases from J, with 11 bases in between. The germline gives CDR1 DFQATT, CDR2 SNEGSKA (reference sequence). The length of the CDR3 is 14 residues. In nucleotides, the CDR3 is TGCAGTGCTAGTCCGGGGGGAGGCAATCAGCCCCAGCATTTT. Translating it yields CSASPGGGNQPQHF.

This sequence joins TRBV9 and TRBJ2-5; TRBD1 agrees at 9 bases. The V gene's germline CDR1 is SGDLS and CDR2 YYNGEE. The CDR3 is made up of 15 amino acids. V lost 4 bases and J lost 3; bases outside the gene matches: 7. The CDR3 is CASSTSGTGKETQYF. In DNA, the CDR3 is TGTGCCAGCAGCACGAGCGGGACAGGGAAAGAGACCCAGTACTTC.

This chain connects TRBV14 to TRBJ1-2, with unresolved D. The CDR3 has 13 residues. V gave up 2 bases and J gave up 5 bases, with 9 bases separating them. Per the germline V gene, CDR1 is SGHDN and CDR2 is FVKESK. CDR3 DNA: TGTGCCAGCAGCCAAAGAGGCAGTTATGGCTACACCTTC. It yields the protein CASSQRGSYGYTF.

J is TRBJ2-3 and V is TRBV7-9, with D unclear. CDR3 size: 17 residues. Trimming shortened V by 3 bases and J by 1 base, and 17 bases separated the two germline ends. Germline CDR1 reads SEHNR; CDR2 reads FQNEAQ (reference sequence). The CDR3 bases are TGTGCCAGCAGCTTCCCGGAAGGAGAGCCAGGCACAGATACGCAGTATTTT. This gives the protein CASSFPEGEPGTDTQYF.

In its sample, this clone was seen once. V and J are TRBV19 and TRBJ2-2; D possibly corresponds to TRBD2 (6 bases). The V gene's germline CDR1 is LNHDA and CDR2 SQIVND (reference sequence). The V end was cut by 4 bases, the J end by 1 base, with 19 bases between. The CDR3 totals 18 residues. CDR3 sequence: CASSTFTGLTRNTGELFF. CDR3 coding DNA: TGTGCCAGTAGTACATTCACGGGACTCACCAGGAACACCGGGGAGCTGTTTTTT.

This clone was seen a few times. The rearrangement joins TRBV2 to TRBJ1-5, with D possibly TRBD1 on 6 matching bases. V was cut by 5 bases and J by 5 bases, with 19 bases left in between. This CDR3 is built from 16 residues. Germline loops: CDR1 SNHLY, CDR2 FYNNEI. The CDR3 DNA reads TGTGCCAGCAGTATCACAACCGGGACAAGGGATCAGCCCCAGCATTTT. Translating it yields CASSITTGTRDQPQHF. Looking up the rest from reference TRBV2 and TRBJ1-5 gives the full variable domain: EPEVTQTPSHQVTQMGQEVILRCVPISNHLYFYWYRQILGQKVEFLVSFYNNEISEKSEIFDDQFSVERPDGSNFTLKIRSTKLEDSAMYFCASSITTGTRDQPQHFGDGTRLSIL.

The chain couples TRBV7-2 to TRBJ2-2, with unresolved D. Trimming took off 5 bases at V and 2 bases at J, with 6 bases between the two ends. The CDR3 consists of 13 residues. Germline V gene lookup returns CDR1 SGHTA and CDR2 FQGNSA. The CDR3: CASSPFNTGELFF. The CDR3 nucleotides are TGTGCCAGCAGCCCATTTAACACCGGGGAGCTGTTTTTT.

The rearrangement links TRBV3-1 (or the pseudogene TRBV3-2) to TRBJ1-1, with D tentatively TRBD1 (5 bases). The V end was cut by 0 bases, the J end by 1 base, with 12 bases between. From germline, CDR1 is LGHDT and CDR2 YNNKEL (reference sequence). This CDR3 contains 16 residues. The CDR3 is CASSQDGGGPNTEAFF. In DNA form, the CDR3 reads TGTGCCAGCAGCCAAGATGGGGGGGGACCGAACACTGAAGCTTTCTTT.

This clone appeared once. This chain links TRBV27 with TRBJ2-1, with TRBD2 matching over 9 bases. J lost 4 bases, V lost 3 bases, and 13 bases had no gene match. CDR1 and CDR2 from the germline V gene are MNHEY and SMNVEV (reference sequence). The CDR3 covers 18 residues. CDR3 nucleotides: TGTGCCAGCAGTTTCTCCCTGATTGCGGGAGGGGTATACAATGAGCAGTTCTTC. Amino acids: CASSFSLIAGGVYNEQFF.